A selection of T cell receptor beta chains follows, all from one sample in a study of blood T cell repertoires in COVID-19. The table came from immunoSEQ multiplex PCR; TCRdb's copy has only in-frame clones and leaves some out. This sample yields 250,000 to 350,000 clones, of which 88% are seen a single time; 2% to 2.5% belongs to the top ten. Sequenced material: PBMCs or T cells enriched from blood (not recorded which). The source is a woman aged 55 to 70 in a cohort exposed to, infected with or recovered from COVID-19 (not recorded which). Each CDR3 is given with its conserved first and last residue. Fields, in order: J gene, clone size, V gene, D gene, CDR3 DNA, CDR3 protein. The D gene is left open where the match is weak. Rows may omit the clone size; those that give it use once, few, many or a size class.

>TRBJ1-6|few|TRBV27|TRBD1
TGTGCCAGCAGTTCACCTGGACAGGGAAGAGGGTCACCCCTCCACTTT
CASSSPGQGRGSPLHF
>TRBJ1-5|NA|TRBV27|TRBD1
TGTGCCAGCAGTCCTACAGGGGGCGGTCAGCCCCAGCATTTT
CASSPTGGGQPQHF
>TRBJ2-2|NA|TRBV7-8|NA
TGTGCCAGCAGCTTAGTTCGGGGGGCTTATGGGGAGCTGTTTTTT
CASSLVRGAYGELFF
>TRBJ1-5|once|TRBV2|TRBD1
TGTGCCAGCAGTTTGGGACAGGCGCAAAATCAGCCCCAGCATTTT
CASSLGQAQNQPQHF
>TRBJ2-1|NA|TRBV7-9|NA
TGTGCCAGCAGCTTTAAGGGACTCCAATACAATGAGCAGTTCTTC
CASSFKGLQYNEQFF
>TRBJ2-1|NA|TRBV4-3|NA
TGCGCCAGCAGCCAGACTTTCTCCTACAATGAGCAGTTCTTC
CASSQTFSYNEQFF
>TRBJ2-1|NA|TRBV27|NA
TGTGCCAGCAGTTGGGCAGGGATTGAGCAGTTCTTC
CASSWAGIEQFF
>TRBJ2-1|NA|TRBV7-9|NA
TGTGCCAGCAGCTTAGGGGACATCGCTTACAATGAGCAGTTCTTC
CASSLGDIAYNEQFF
>TRBJ1-3|NA|TRBV2|TRBD1
TGTGCCAGCAGTGAATCCGGGACAGGGGGTTACTCTGGAAACACCATATATTTT
CASSESGTGGYSGNTIYF
>TRBJ1-6|NA|TRBV4-1|NA
TGCGCCAGCAGCCAGGCTGACAGGACCGATTCACCCCTCCACTTT
CASSQADRTDSPLHF
>TRBJ2-3|once|TRBV11-2|NA
TGTGCCAGCAGCTCCGGACAGACTAGCACAGATACGCAGTATTTT
CASSSGQTSTDTQYF
>TRBJ2-1|NA|TRBV1|NA
TGCACCAGCAGCCAGGGGCGACTAGGGGCCGGGGATGAGCAGTTCTTC
CTSSQGRLGAGDEQFF
>TRBJ2-5|NA|TRBV10-2|TRBD1
TGCGCCAGCAGTGAGTTTGGGACAGTACAAGAGACCCAGTACTTC
CASSEFGTVQETQYF
>TRBJ2-2|NA|TRBV12-3/TRBV12-4|NA
TGTGCCAGTAACTACAGGGCCGGGGAGCTGTTTTTT
CASNYRAGELFF
>TRBJ2-1|NA|TRBV5-1|NA
TGCGCCAGCGGACTGGGAAGCTCCTACAATGAGCAGTTCTTC
CASGLGSSYNEQFF
>TRBJ1-2|once|TRBV18|NA
TGTGCCAGCTCACCACCCCCGGGAGCTGCTAACTATGGCTACACCTTC
CASSPPPGAANYGYTF
>TRBJ1-5|NA|TRBV7-3|NA
TGTGCCAGCAGCTTAACTGGCCCCAATACACCCCAGCATTTT
CASSLTGPNTPQHF
>TRBJ2-7|NA|TRBV19|TRBD2
TGTGCCAGTAGTACTTATAGCGGGAGCGTGGGGGAGCAGTACTTC
CASSTYSGSVGEQYF
>TRBJ2-7|NA|TRBV11-2|TRBD2
TGTGCCAGCAGCTCCCTTGGGACTAGCGTCTACGAGCAGTACTTC
CASSSLGTSVYEQYF
>TRBJ2-3|NA|TRBV7-2|TRBD1
TGTGCCAGCAGCTCCGGCAGGGGGCTGGTTACAGATACGCAGTATTTT
CASSSGRGLVTDTQYF
>TRBJ2-7|NA|TRBV18|NA
TGTGCCAGCTCACCAAGCGGAAGCGCTTACTACGAGCAGTACTTC
CASSPSGSAYYEQYF
>TRBJ1-2|NA|TRBV29-1|NA
TGCAGCGTTCTGGGGGGCTATGGCTACACCTTC
CSVLGGYGYTF
>TRBJ1-1|NA|TRBV6-2/TRBV6-3|NA
TGTGCCAGCAGTAGATGGCGGCAAGAGAACACTGAAGCTTTCTTT
CASSRWRQENTEAFF
>TRBJ2-7|NA|TRBV2|NA
TGTGCCACCGGGGACTTTCCCTCCGGCGAGCAGTACTTC
CATGDFPSGEQYF
>TRBJ2-7|NA|TRBV27|TRBD2
TGTGCCAGCAGTACCACGAGCGGGAGGGCCGGTTTTTTCTCCGAGCAGTACTTC
CASSTTSGRAGFFSEQYF